The clone carrying this T cell receptor beta chain was counted many times. These data belong to a study of early T cells in non-severe SARS-CoV-2 infection. Individual cDNA molecules received unique molecular identifiers during library preparation. TCRdb reprocessed the 5' RACE reads with MiXCR, giving one entry per CDR3 protein. The sample yields roughly 26,000 distinct CDR3 sequences, roughly 4% seen once. J lost 6 bases, V lost 6 bases, and 14 bases had no gene match. Germline CDR1 and CDR2: DFQATT and SNEGSKA (reference sequence). CDR3 size: 15 residues. The sample comprised whole blood. The chain couples TRBV20-1 to TRBJ2-1; 7 nucleotides agree with TRBD2. The receptor comes from an adult who was a healthcare worker with PCR-confirmed SARS-CoV-2 infection or an uninfected control (not recorded which). As DNA, the CDR3 is TGCAGTGCGTCGCAGACGGGACTAAGCTTCAATGAGCAGTTCTTC. Amino acids: CSASQTGLSFNEQFF.